Following are 10 T cell receptor beta chains from one sample sequenced in a study of beta chain features in type 1 diabetes. cDNA synthesis used the whole RNA isolate, giving expressed TCRB sequences. Using immunoSEQ multiplex PCR, the repertoire was profiled, and TCRdb retains in-frame clones only, with some absent. The sample yields roughly 250,000 clones, over 8.5% seen once. Sequenced sample: naive CD4+ T cells from blood. These receptors originate from a woman between 18 and 29 years old in good health.

This clone was picked up a small number of times. CDR3 coding DNA: TGTGCCAGCAGTTATACTAACTATGGCTACACCTTC. Its protein product is CASSYTNYGYTF. This chain connects TRBV6-5 to TRBJ1-2; D not resolved. From germline, CDR1 is MNHEY and CDR2 SVGAGI. CDR3 length: 12 amino acids. The V gene lost 3 bases and the J gene lost 0 bases, with 2 bases spanning the gap.

This clone was detected only a few times. The chain carries TRBV14 and TRBJ2-7; the D is unclear. Germline lookup yields CDR1 SGHDN and CDR2 FVKESK. The CDR3 contains 15 residues. The V end was cut by 2 bases, the J end by 0 bases, with 11 bases between. Here the CDR3 reads CASSQLRRNSYEQYF. CDR3 in DNA: TGTGCCAGCAGCCAACTTCGGAGAAACTCCTACGAGCAGTACTTC. The variable domain in full, completed from reference TRBV14 and TRBJ2-7, reads EAGVTQFPSHSVIEKGQTVTLRCDPISGHDNLYWYRRVMGKEIKFLLHFVKESKQDESGMPNNRFLAERTGGTYSTLKVQPAELEDSGVYFCASSQLRRNSYEQYFGPGTRLTVT.

Only a few counts were recorded for this clone. This chain connects TRBV30 to TRBJ2-5; D is uncertain. From germline, CDR1 is GTSNPN and CDR2 SVGIG (reference sequence). V lost 2 bases, J lost 5 bases, and 6 bases lay in between. The CDR3 is 11 residues long. CDR3 region: CAWSSRETQYF. In DNA form, the CDR3 reads TGTGCCTGGAGTTCGCGGGAGACCCAGTACTTC. The complete variable domain, with remaining parts taken from reference TRBV30 and TRBJ2-5, reads SQTIHQWPATLVQPVGSPLSLECTVEGTSNPNLYWYRQAAGRGLQLLFYSVGIGQISSEVPQNLSASRPQDRQFILSSKKLLLSDSGFYLCAWSSRETQYFGPGTRLLVL.

There are a few counts of this clone. The chain carries TRBV2 and TRBJ2-7, with D possibly matching TRBD1 (5 bases). V lost 6 bases, J lost 7 bases, and 19 bases lay in between. CDR1 and CDR2 (germline): SNHLY, FYNNEI. The CDR3 has 14 amino acids. In DNA form, the CDR3 reads TGTGCCAGCAGGAGGACAACCCCAGTTCGGGAGCAGTACTTC. It specifies CASRRTTPVREQYF.

This clone was recorded a few times. The chain has TRBV6-4 and TRBJ2-3, with a possible D match to TRBD1 (6 bases). Germline loops: CDR1 MRHNA, CDR2 SNTAGT. This CDR3 region has 15 residues. With 2 bases removed from V and 2 bases from J, the gap between germline ends came to 11 bases. The CDR3 bases are TGTGCCAGCAGTGACGGGACACGAAACACAGATACGCAGTATTTT. Amino acids: CASSDGTRNTDTQYF.

V is TRBV6-6 and J is TRBJ2-5; 10 positions agree with TRBD2. The J segment lost 5 bases and the V segment lost 1 base, leaving 7 bases of the junction unmatched. Germline V gene sequence: CDR1 MNHNY, CDR2 SVGAGI (reference sequence). The CDR3 loop spans 16 amino acids. The CDR3: CASSYLASGSRETQYF. In DNA, the CDR3 is TGTGCCAGCAGTTACTTAGCTAGCGGGAGCAGGGAGACCCAGTACTTC.

The chain employs TRBV19 and TRBJ2-3; 10 nucleotides match TRBD1. The germline CDR1 and CDR2 sequences are LNHDA and SQIVND (reference sequence). The CDR3 is made up of 15 amino acids. V was pared by 7 bases and J by 1 base, with 5 bases of the junction left unmatched. The CDR3 reads CASTRDRGGTDTQYF. The CDR3 region has the DNA TGTGCCAGTACGAGGGACAGGGGAGGCACAGATACGCAGTATTTT.

The sample holds one count of this clone. The CDR3 loop is CASSRDTNQPQHF. The CDR3 DNA is TGTGCCAGCAGTCGGGACACCAATCAGCCCCAGCATTTT. This chain connects TRBV5-4 to TRBJ1-5; D perhaps matches TRBD1 (6 bases). The CDR3 covers 13 residues. Trimming removed 5 bases from V and 3 bases from J, with 9 bases in between. Per the germline V gene, CDR1 is SGHNT and CDR2 is YYREEE (reference sequence).

This clone was detected only a few times. V is TRBV6-4 and J is TRBJ2-7, with D perhaps matching TRBD1 (6 bases). This CDR3 region has 12 residues. Per germline, CDR1 MRHNA and CDR2 SNTAGT. The CDR3 nucleotides are TGTGCCAGCAGTGACACCTGGACAGCCCAGGGAGTC. Protein product: CASSDTWTAQGV.

This clone was counted only a few times. This chain connects TRBV12-5 to TRBJ2-1; D is possibly TRBD1 (6 bases). Germline CDR1 reads LGHNT; CDR2 reads FRNRAP. The V end was cut by 5 bases, the J end by 5 bases, with 16 bases between. The CDR3 is 15 amino acids. The DNA of the CDR3 is TGTGCTAGTGGTCTCATGGACAGAGAACACAATGAGCAGTTCTTC. Protein sequence: CASGLMDREHNEQFF.